The 18 T cell receptor beta chains presented below share a single source sample, sequenced in a study of cytomegalovirus exposure and HLA in healthy donors (dated by TCRdb to 2016 to 2017). To prepare the library, the immunoSEQ multiplex PCR assay was applied. A mixture of 60 forward primers for TCR Vbeta segments and 13 reverse primers for TCR Jbeta segments was used in the multiplex PCR. Sourced from immuneACCESS, this table was stored by TCRdb with only in-frame sequences that have V and J called. A share of the clones is absent; for the studies checked, an unresolved V gene accounts for under half, and the remainder has no known explanation. The sample contains some 190,000 clones, 65% to 85% of them found a single time. The top ten clones comprise under 2% of the sample. The sequencing sample was made of PBMCs. These receptors were collected from a man aged 40-49 years in good health and CMV-seropositive.

The J gene is TRBJ2-3, the V gene TRBV29-1, with D possibly being TRBD1 (5 bases). This CDR3 has 15 residues. Trimming shortened V by 4 bases and J by 4 bases, and 18 bases separated the two germline ends. CDR1 is SQVTM and CDR2 is ANQGSEA in the germline V gene. DNA of the CDR3: TGCAGCGTTGTAAAGGGATTCCAGGGATCAGATACGCAGTATTTT. Amino acids: CSVVKGFQGSDTQYF.

CDR3 nucleotides: TGTGCCAGCAGCTTAGCCTACCCAGGCAACATTAGGACTGAAGCTTTCTTT. Translated: CASSLAYPGNIRTEAFF. V usage is TRBV7-8 and J usage is TRBJ1-1; no definite D call. Germline V gives CDR1 SGHVS, CDR2 FQNEAQ. Between the trimmed V and J ends, which lost 0 bases and 5 bases, there was a span of 19 bases. This CDR3 is 17 amino acids long.

The chain employs TRBV6-5 and TRBJ1-2; TRBD1 aligns across 10 bases. The germline V gene has CDR1 MNHEY and CDR2 SVGAGI. The CDR3 is 12 residues long. The trim removed 8 bases at V and 7 bases at J, leaving 4 bases unmatched. The CDR3 loop reads CASGTGVSGYTF. Written as DNA, the CDR3 is TGTGCCAGCGGGACAGGGGTTAGTGGCTACACCTTC.

This chain joins TRBV5-4 and TRBJ1-1; D is ambiguous. Germline V gene lookup returns CDR1 SGHNT and CDR2 YYREEE (reference sequence). Trimming took off 0 bases at V and 1 base at J, with 7 bases between the two ends. The CDR3 is 14 residues long. CDR3 sequence reads: CASSLDVRNTEAFF. CDR3 nucleotides: TGTGCCAGCAGCTTGGACGTCAGGAACACTGAAGCTTTCTTT.

The rearrangement uses TRBV4-1 and TRBJ1-1; 9 nucleotides agree with TRBD1. J lost 1 base, V lost 10 bases, and 7 bases had no gene match. The germline V gene encodes CDR1 MGHRA and CDR2 YSYEKL. This CDR3 is built from 14 residues. The CDR3 nucleotides are TGCGCCACCAAATCACAGGGGGCGAACACTGAAGCTTTCTTT. Translation: CATKSQGANTEAFF.

The chain carries TRBV4-2 and TRBJ2-7; 11 bases match TRBD2. Germline CDR1 and CDR2: LGHNA and YNFKEQ. V trimming: 1 base; J trimming: 0 bases; junction bases outside the gene matches: 2. The CDR3 spans 16 residues. The CDR3 coding sequence is TGTGCCAGCAGCCAAGGACTAGCGGGGAGCTCCTACGAGCAGTACTTC. This codes for CASSQGLAGSSYEQYF.

The genes are TRBV27 and TRBJ1-2, with no clear D. The CDR3 loop spans 13 amino acids. With 2 bases removed from V and 2 bases from J, the gap between germline ends came to 6 bases. CDR1 and CDR2 (germline): MNHEY, SMNVEV (reference sequence). CDR3 DNA sequence: TGTGCCAGCAGTTTAAAACAGAACTATGGCTACACCTTC. As protein: CASSLKQNYGYTF.

This clone came up once. The chain employs TRBV6-1 and TRBJ2-5; TRBD1 is a possible D gene (7 bases). The germline CDR1 and CDR2 sequences are MNHNS and SASEGT. With 2 bases removed from V and 1 base from J, the gap between germline ends came to 20 bases. CDR3 length equals 18 residues. The CDR3 protein is CASSESTGEALGQETQYF. Written as DNA, the CDR3 is TGTGCCAGCAGTGAATCCACAGGGGAGGCATTGGGCCAAGAGACCCAGTACTTC.

The V and J genes are TRBV5-1 and TRBJ2-5, with a possible D match to TRBD1 (6 bases). Trimming removed 2 bases at V and 9 bases at J, with 17 bases between. This CDR3 comprises 14 residues. Germline V gives CDR1 SGHRS, CDR2 YFSETQ. CDR3 loop: CASSFSTGLSAQYF. In DNA, the CDR3 is TGCGCCAGCAGCTTCTCGACAGGTTTATCGGCCCAGTACTTC.

The gene calls are TRBV11-2 and TRBJ2-2; 7 bases map to TRBD2. Per the germline V gene, CDR1 is SGHAT and CDR2 is FQNNGV. CDR3 length: 14 amino acids. With 4 bases clipped from V and 5 bases from J, the junction kept 4 bases outside the gene matches. The CDR3 coding sequence is TGTGCCAGCAGCTCCGGGACTACTACCGGGGAGCTGTTTTTT. Its translation is CASSSGTTTGELFF.

V usage is TRBV14 and J usage is TRBJ2-1, with 11 bases matching TRBD2. The CDR3 is 16 amino acids. The J segment lost 9 bases and the V segment lost 2 bases, leaving 9 bases of the junction unmatched. Germline V gives CDR1 SGHDN, CDR2 FVKESK. CDR3 loop: CASSQRSGRALSEQFF. As DNA, the CDR3 is TGTGCCAGCAGCCAACGTAGCGGGAGGGCCCTAAGTGAGCAGTTCTTC.

The chain combines TRBV7-2 with TRBJ2-5, with 15 bases fitting TRBD2. J gave up 5 bases and V 5 bases, and 6 bases lay outside the gene matches. The CDR3 is made up of 16 amino acids. Germline CDR1 and CDR2: SGHTA and FQGNSA. The CDR3 DNA is TGTGCCAGCAGCATGGGACTAGCGGGAGGTAGGGAGACCCAGTACTTC. The encoded protein is CASSMGLAGGRETQYF.

V is TRBV29-1 and J is TRBJ2-3; D is undetermined. CDR1 is SQVTM, CDR2 ANQGSEA, per germline. There are 12 residues in the CDR3. With 3 bases removed from V and 1 base from J, the gap between germline ends came to 5 bases. The CDR3 coding sequence is TGCAGCGTTGATCCCGGCACAGATACGCAGTATTTT. As protein: CSVDPGTDTQYF.

V gene TRBV7-9 combines with J gene TRBJ2-1; TRBD2 matches at 11 bases. The CDR3 loop spans 15 amino acids. V was pared by 2 bases and J by 8 bases, with 5 bases of the junction left unmatched. CDR1 and CDR2 from the germline V gene are SEHNR and FQNEAQ (reference sequence). The CDR3 DNA follows: TGTGCCAGCAGCTTAAGGGGACTAGCGGTCGATGAGCAGTTCTTC. It encodes CASSLRGLAVDEQFF.

The genes are TRBV18 and TRBJ2-1; D gene unclear. CDR3 length: 15 residues. Trimming stripped 3 bases from V and 4 bases from J, with 13 bases between. From germline, CDR1 is KGHSH and CDR2 LQKENI. The DNA for the CDR3 is TGTGCCAGCTCACCTGTAACCCTGAGTTACAATGAGCAGTTCTTC. It specifies CASSPVTLSYNEQFF.

The J gene is TRBJ2-7, the V gene TRBV27; the D gene is possibly TRBD2 (5 bases). Trimming removed 3 bases at V and 5 bases at J, with 14 bases between. Germline CDR1 reads MNHEY; CDR2 reads SMNVEV (reference sequence). The CDR3 is 14 amino acids. The DNA of the CDR3 is TGTGCCAGCAGTTTTGGGTGGGAGATGAACGAGCAGTACTTC. This encodes CASSFGWEMNEQYF.

The CDR3 nucleotides are TGTGCCAGCAGTTTACAGGGGTTTCCCCACGAGCAGTACTTC. Residues: CASSLQGFPHEQYF. This chain links TRBV6-5 with TRBJ2-5; TRBD1 matches at 7 bases. The better agreement between TRBJ2-7 and the DNA end casts doubt on the J call. This CDR3 has 14 amino acids. Per germline, CDR1 MNHEY and CDR2 SVGAGI.

This clone was observed a handful of times. The chain carries TRBV19 and TRBJ2-5; perhaps TRBD2 as D (6 bases). V lost 4 bases and J lost 1, with 13 bases in between. The CDR3 has 15 residues. Germline V gene lookup returns CDR1 LNHDA and CDR2 SQIVND (reference sequence). Here the CDR3 reads CASSRGLAAQETQYF. DNA of the CDR3: TGTGCCAGTAGTAGGGGATTAGCGGCCCAAGAGACCCAGTACTTC.